These 16 T cell receptor beta chains were all obtained from the same sample, sequenced in a study of blood T cells in healthy people across ages. A second PCR of 7 to 11 cycles used a sample-barcoded 5' primer and a J-beta primer mix. One entry per CDR3 protein, called by TCRdb with MiXCR from the 5' RACE reads. Of about 780,000 distinct CDR3 sequences detected, about 46% appear once; the ten largest clones hold roughly 20%. Sequencing was done on a sample of blood. These receptors were taken from an older man in good health.

This clonotype has only a few counts. The genes are TRBV7-9 and TRBJ1-5; 10 positions agree with TRBD1. CDR3 length: 13 amino acids. The germline CDR1 and CDR2 sequences are SEHNR and FQNEAQ (reference sequence). Trimming at V came to 5 bases and at J to 5 bases, leaving 0 bases not matched to a gene. CDR3: CASSGTGDQPQHF. The DNA of the CDR3 is TGTGCCAGCAGCGGGACAGGGGATCAGCCCCAGCATTTT.

The chain recombines TRBV28 with TRBJ2-5; possibly TRBD1 for D (6 bases). CDR1 and CDR2 from the germline V gene are MDHEN and SYDVKM. The CDR3 is made up of 15 amino acids. Trimming cost V 2 bases and J 5 bases, with 15 bases left between them. The CDR3 DNA sequence: TGTGCCAGCAGTTTAATTGGGGGCGGGTCGGAGACCCAGTACTTC. It codes for CASSLIGGGSETQYF.

With respect to this clonotype: A read error may be the cause here, since a much bigger clone is one base away. The chain couples TRBV28 to TRBJ2-7; tentatively, D is TRBD2 (6 bases). The germline V and J ends were trimmed by 6 bases and 3 bases, with 15 bases remaining between them. This CDR3 has 14 residues. Germline CDR1 and CDR2: MDHEN and SYDVKM. The CDR3 here is CASRAYGGVYEQYF. In DNA, the CDR3 is TGTGCCAGCAGGGCGTACGGGGGAGTCTACGAGCAGTACTTC.

CDR3 nucleotide sequence: TGCGCCAGCAGCTTGAACGACAGGGGTACTGAAGCTTTCTTT. It specifies CASSLNDRGTEAFF. The rearrangement links TRBV5-1 to TRBJ1-1; 8 bases line up with TRBD1. Germline trimming cut 1 base from V and 5 bases from J; bases unmatched to any gene: 4. Looked up from germline, CDR1 is SGHRS and CDR2 is YFSETQ. The CDR3 has 14 amino acids.

V and J are TRBV29-1 and TRBJ2-5, with 7 positions matching TRBD2. TRBJ2-7 matches the DNA end more closely, so the J call is doubtful. CDR1 and CDR2 (germline): SQVTM, ANQGSEA. This CDR3 region has 13 residues. CDR3 amino acids: CSVRGGHTYEQYF. The CDR3 coding sequence is TGCAGCGTTAGGGGAGGGCATACCTACGAGCAGTACTTC.

The J gene is TRBJ2-1, the V gene TRBV5-1; no reliable D call. The DNA matches TRBJ2-7 better at its end, which makes the J call doubtful. Per germline, CDR1 SGHRS and CDR2 YFSETQ. The CDR3 runs 16 residues. The CDR3 sequence is CASSSGSLSSYNEQYF. As DNA, the CDR3 is TGCGCCAGCAGCTCCGGGTCCCTTAGCTCCTACAATGAGCAGTACTTC.

The gene calls are TRBV7-9 and TRBJ1-4; no definite D call. CDR1 and CDR2 from the germline V gene are SEHNR and FQNEAQ (reference sequence). V lost 1 base and J 5 bases, leaving 5 bases between the germline ends. CDR3 size: 13 residues. DNA of the CDR3: TGTGCCAGCAGCTTAGACGCCAATGAAAAACTGTTTTTT. Amino acids: CASSLDANEKLFF. The variable domain in full, completed from reference TRBV7-9 and TRBJ1-4, reads DTGVSQNPRHKITKRGQNVTFRCDPISEHNRLYWYRQTLGQGPEFLTYFQNEAQLEKSRLLSDRFSAERPKGSFSTLEIQRTEQGDSAMYLCASSLDANEKLFFGSGTQLSVL.

V and J are TRBV7-3 and TRBJ1-1, with D possibly matching TRBD1 (5 bases). V was pared by 2 bases and J by 4 bases, with 11 bases between. Per the germline V gene, CDR1 is SGHTA and CDR2 is FQGTGA. This CDR3 region has 14 residues. The CDR3 region is CASSLRGSSTEAFF. CDR3 coding DNA: TGTGCCAGCAGCTTACGGGGGTCTTCCACTGAAGCTTTCTTT.

The V and J genes are TRBV7-6 and TRBJ1-1, with D perhaps matching TRBD1 (6 bases). Germline CDR1 SGHVS, CDR2 FNYEAQ. V lost 5 bases, J lost 6 bases, and 16 bases lay in between. This CDR3 has 14 amino acids. CDR3 amino acids: CASSRRGPGSEAFF. The CDR3 nucleotides read TGTGCCAGCAGCCGCAGGGGACCGGGTTCTGAAGCTTTCTTT.

This chain uses TRBV18 with TRBJ1-4; 7 bases match TRBD1. Germline V gene lookup returns CDR1 KGHSH and CDR2 LQKENI. V shed 5 bases, J shed 5 bases, and the junction held 11 bases outside the gene matches. This CDR3 spans 16 amino acids. Written as DNA, the CDR3 is TGTGCCAGCTCAACGTACCCGGGACAGCTAAATGAAAAACTGTTTTTT. Protein: CASSTYPGQLNEKLFF.

V usage is TRBV7-2 and J usage is TRBJ1-2, with D possibly TRBD1 on 5 matching bases. Germline values: CDR1 SGHTA, CDR2 FQGNSA. The CDR3 runs to 15 residues. V was cut by 5 bases and J by 4 bases, with 17 bases left in between. CDR3 bases: TGTGCCAGCAGCCAAACATCAGGGCTCTCCTATGGCTACACCTTC. This sequence encodes CASSQTSGLSYGYTF.

The chain links TRBV7-2 to TRBJ2-3; D gene ambiguous. V lost 0 bases, J lost 2 bases, and 9 bases lay in between. The CDR3 consists of 15 residues. CDR1 is SGHTA and CDR2 is FQGNSA in the germline V gene. CDR3: CASSLALAHTDTQYF. The CDR3 DNA reads as TGTGCCAGCAGCTTAGCTCTCGCACACACAGATACGCAGTATTTT.

Concerning this clonotype: Just one base apart from a much larger clone, this may be a read error. V usage is TRBV7-2 and J usage is TRBJ2-1; 10 bases align to TRBD2. With 7 bases clipped from V and 7 bases from J, the junction kept 7 bases outside the gene matches. The CDR3 is made up of 14 amino acids. Germline V gene lookup returns CDR1 SGHTA and CDR2 FQGNSA. CDR3 amino acids: CASTAAGGKNEQFF. CDR3 DNA: TGTGCCAGCACCGCAGCGGGAGGGAAGAATGAGCAGTTCTTC.

This clonotype was seen at least ten times. The gene calls are TRBV5-1 and TRBJ2-4, with D possibly TRBD1 on 6 matching bases. This CDR3 contains 16 residues. The germline gives CDR1 SGHRS, CDR2 YFSETQ. V dropped 0 bases and J dropped 6 bases, with 16 bases sitting between them. CDR3 protein: CASSLGVQGSRNIQYF. In DNA form, the CDR3 reads TGCGCCAGCAGCTTGGGGGTACAGGGTAGTAGAAACATTCAGTACTTC.

This chain joins TRBV5-6 and TRBJ1-4; possibly TRBD1 for D (5 bases). CDR3 length equals 16 residues. Germline V lookup: CDR1 SGHDT, CDR2 YYEEEE. Trimming stripped 0 bases from V and 3 bases from J, with 12 bases between. As DNA, the CDR3 is TGTGCCAGCAGCTTGGAAGGGCGGGGGTCTAATGAAAAACTGTTTTTT. Its protein is CASSLEGRGSNEKLFF.

The chain's CDR3 is CASSDAGRGRGYEQFF. The CDR3 region has the DNA TGCGCCAGCAGTGATGCTGGGAGGGGGCGCGGGTATGAGCAGTTCTTC. The chain couples TRBV10-2 to TRBJ2-1, with D perhaps given as TRBD1 or TRBD2 (7 bases each). Germline CDR1 reads WSHSY; CDR2 reads SAAADI. Trimming took off 3 bases at V and 8 bases at J, with 20 bases between the two ends. This CDR3 has 16 residues.